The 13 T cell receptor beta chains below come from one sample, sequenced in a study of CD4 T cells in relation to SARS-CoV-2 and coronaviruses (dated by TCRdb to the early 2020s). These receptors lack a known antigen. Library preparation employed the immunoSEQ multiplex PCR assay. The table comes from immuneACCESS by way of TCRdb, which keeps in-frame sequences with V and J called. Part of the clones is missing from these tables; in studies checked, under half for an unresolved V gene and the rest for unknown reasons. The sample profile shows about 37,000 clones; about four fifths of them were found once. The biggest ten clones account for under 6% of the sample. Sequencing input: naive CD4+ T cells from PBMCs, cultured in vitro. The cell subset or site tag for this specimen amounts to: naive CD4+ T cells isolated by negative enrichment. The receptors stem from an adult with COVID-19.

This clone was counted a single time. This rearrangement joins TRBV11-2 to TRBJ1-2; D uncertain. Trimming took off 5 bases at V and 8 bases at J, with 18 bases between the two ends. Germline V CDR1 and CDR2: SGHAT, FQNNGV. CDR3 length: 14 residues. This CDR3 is CASSPGPGVRGYTF. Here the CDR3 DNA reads TGTGCCAGCAGCCCCGGCCCCGGGGTACGCGGCTACACCTTC.

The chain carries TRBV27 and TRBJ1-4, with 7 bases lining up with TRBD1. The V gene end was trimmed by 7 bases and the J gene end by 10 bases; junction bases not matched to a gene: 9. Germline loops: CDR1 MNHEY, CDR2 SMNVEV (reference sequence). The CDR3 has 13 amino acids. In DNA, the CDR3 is TGTGCCAGCAAATTGACAGGGAGAGGAAAACTGTTTTTT. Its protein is CASKLTGRGKLFF.

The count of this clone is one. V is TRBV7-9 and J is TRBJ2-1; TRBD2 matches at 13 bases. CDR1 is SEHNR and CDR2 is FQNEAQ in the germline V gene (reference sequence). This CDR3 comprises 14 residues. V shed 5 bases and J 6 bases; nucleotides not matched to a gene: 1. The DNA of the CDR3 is TGTGCCAGCAGCACTAGCGGGAGGGGCAATGAGCAGTTCTTC. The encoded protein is CASSTSGRGNEQFF. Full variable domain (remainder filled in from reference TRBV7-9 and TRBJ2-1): DTGVSQNPRHKITKRGQNVTFRCDPISEHNRLYWYRQTLGQGPEFLTYFQNEAQLEKSRLLSDRFSAERPKGSFSTLEIQRTEQGDSAMYLCASSTSGRGNEQFFGPGTRLTVL.

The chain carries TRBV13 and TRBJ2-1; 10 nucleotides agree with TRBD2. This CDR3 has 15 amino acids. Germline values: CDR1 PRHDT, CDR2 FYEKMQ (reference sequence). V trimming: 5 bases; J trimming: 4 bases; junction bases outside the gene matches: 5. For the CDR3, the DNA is TGTGCCAGCAGCGGACCTAGCGGGAGATACAATGAGCAGTTCTTC. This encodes CASSGPSGRYNEQFF.

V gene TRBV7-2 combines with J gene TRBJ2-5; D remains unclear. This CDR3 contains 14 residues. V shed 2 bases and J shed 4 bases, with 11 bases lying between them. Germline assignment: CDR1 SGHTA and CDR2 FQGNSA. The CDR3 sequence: CASSLIPFAETQYF. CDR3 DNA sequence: TGTGCCAGCAGCTTAATCCCTTTCGCAGAGACCCAGTACTTC.

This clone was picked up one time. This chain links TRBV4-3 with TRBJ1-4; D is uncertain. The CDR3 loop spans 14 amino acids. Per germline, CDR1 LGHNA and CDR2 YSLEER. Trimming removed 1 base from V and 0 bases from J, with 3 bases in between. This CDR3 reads CASSQGSTNEKLFF. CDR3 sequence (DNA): TGCGCCAGCAGCCAAGGTTCAACTAATGAAAAACTGTTTTTT.

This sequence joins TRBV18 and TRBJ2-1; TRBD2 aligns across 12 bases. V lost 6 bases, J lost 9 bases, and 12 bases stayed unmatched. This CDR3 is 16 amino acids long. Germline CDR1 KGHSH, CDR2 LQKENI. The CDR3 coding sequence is TGTGCCAGCTCCCCTAGCGGGAGGGGGTATTCGGTTGAGCAGTTCTTC. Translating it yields CASSPSGRGYSVEQFF.

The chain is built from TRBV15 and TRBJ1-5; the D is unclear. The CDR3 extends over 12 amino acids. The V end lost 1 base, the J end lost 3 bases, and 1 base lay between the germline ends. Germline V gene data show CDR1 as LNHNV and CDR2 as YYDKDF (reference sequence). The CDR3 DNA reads TGTGCCACCAGCAGAGTCAATCAGCCCCAGCATTTT. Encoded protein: CATSRVNQPQHF. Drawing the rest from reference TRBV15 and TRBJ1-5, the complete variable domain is DAMVIQNPRYQVTQFGKPVTLSCSQTLNHNVMYWYQQKSSQAPKLLFHYYDKDFNNEADTPDNFQSRRPNTSFCFLDIRSPGLGDTAMYLCATSRVNQPQHFGDGTRLSIL.

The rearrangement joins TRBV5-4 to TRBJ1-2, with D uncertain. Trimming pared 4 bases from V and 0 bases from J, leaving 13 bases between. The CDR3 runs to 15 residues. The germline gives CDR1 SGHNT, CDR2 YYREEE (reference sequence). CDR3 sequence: CASSIGLLPNYGYTF. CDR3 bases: TGTGCCAGCAGCATAGGACTACTTCCTAACTATGGCTACACCTTC.

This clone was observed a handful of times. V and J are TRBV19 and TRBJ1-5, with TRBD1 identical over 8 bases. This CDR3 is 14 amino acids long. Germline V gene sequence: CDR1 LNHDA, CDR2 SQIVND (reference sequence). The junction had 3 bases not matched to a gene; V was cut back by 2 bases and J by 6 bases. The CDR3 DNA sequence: TGTGCCAGTAGTATACAGGGGGCGGGTCAGCCCCAGCATTTT. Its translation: CASSIQGAGQPQHF.

CDR3 in amino acids: CASSLGQGPNYEQYF. As DNA, the CDR3 is TGTGCCAGCAGCCTTGGACAGGGGCCAAACTACGAGCAGTACTTC. The chain couples TRBV7-9 to TRBJ2-7; 9 bases are shared with TRBD1. This CDR3 comprises 15 residues. Germline CDR1 is SEHNR and CDR2 is FQNEAQ (reference sequence). V gave up 5 bases and J gave up 3 bases; unmatched junction bases: 8.

This chain's CDR3 is CASKNLGTDTQYF. The CDR3 DNA reads as TGTGCCAGCAAAAACCTTGGCACAGATACGCAGTATTTT. The V gene is TRBV12-3 or TRBV12-4, the J gene TRBJ2-3; no clear D gene. CDR3 length equals 13 residues. V was trimmed by 7 bases and J by 1 base, leaving 9 bases between them.

Here the CDR3 reads CASSPWGGRGMEQYF. The CDR3 region has the DNA TGTGCCAGCAGCCCTTGGGGGGGCCGAGGGATGGAGCAGTACTTC. The rearrangement uses TRBV11-2 and TRBJ2-7, with D possibly matching TRBD2 (7 bases). Germline CDR1 is SGHAT and CDR2 is FQNNGV. This CDR3 is built from 15 residues. With 5 bases removed from V and 7 bases from J, the gap between germline ends came to 21 bases.